The next 20 T cell receptor beta chains were all read from a single sample in a study of cytomegalovirus exposure and HLA in healthy donors. The PCR made use of 60 Vbeta and 13 Jbeta primers. Generated by immunoSEQ multiplex PCR, the TCRdb table keeps only in-frame clones and is missing some. This sample has some 140,000 clones, with around 86% found just once. Sample: PBMCs. Every receptor here comes from a woman between 50 and 59 years old in good health and CMV-seropositive.

The V and J genes are TRBV28 and TRBJ1-2; D unresolved. This CDR3 region has 12 residues. V shed 7 bases and J shed 5 bases, with 11 bases lying between them. Germline lookup yields CDR1 MDHEN and CDR2 SYDVKM. CDR3 in DNA: TGTGCCAGCACCCCAGCGGCTTATGGCTACACCTTC. Amino acid sequence: CASTPAAYGYTF.

This clone is a singleton in its sample. This chain links TRBV5-6 with TRBJ2-5; possibly TRBD2 for D (5 bases). This CDR3 spans 12 amino acids. Trimming took 2 bases from V and 8 from J, leaving 10 bases between them. CDR1 is SGHDT, CDR2 YYEEEE, per germline. The CDR3 DNA is TGTGCCAGCAGCTTTACTCGGGGAACCCAGTACTTC. Protein: CASSFTRGTQYF. Full variable domain (remainder filled in from reference TRBV5-6 and TRBJ2-5): DAGVTQSPTHLIKTRGQQVTLRCSPKSGHDTVSWYQQALGQGPQFIFQYYEEEERQRGNFPDRFSGHQFPNYSSELNVNALLLGDSALYLCASSFTRGTQYFGPGTRLLVL.

The chain combines TRBV7-3 with TRBJ2-1; D possibly corresponds to TRBD2 (5 bases). Between the trimmed V and J ends, which lost 0 bases and 6 bases, there was a span of 12 bases. The CDR3 has 15 amino acids. CDR1 is SGHTA and CDR2 is FQGTGA in the germline V gene. Written as DNA, the CDR3 is TGTGCCAGCAGCTTAACAAGTACGGCGGGCAATGAGCAGTTCTTC. It translates to CASSLTSTAGNEQFF.

The chain has TRBV27 and TRBJ1-2; D unresolved. This CDR3 has 14 amino acids. The V end lost 8 bases, the J end lost 1 base, and 14 bases lay between the germline ends. Looked up from germline, CDR1 is MNHEY and CDR2 is SMNVEV (reference sequence). For the CDR3, the DNA is TGTGCCAGCGCTTCTCAGAACCTTAACTATGGCTACACCTTC. Translated: CASASQNLNYGYTF.

This clone was recorded a few times. This chain uses TRBV7-8 with TRBJ2-7, with 11 positions matching TRBD2. Germline assignment: CDR1 SGHVS and CDR2 FQNEAQ. The CDR3 is 15 amino acids. Trimming cost V 3 bases and J 5 bases; bases outside gene matches: 6. The CDR3 loop is CASSFIAGGPHEQYF. CDR3 in DNA: TGTGCCAGCAGCTTTATAGCGGGAGGGCCCCACGAGCAGTACTTC.

This chain uses TRBV30 with TRBJ2-3; 8 nucleotides match TRBD2. The CDR3 contains 14 residues. CDR1 and CDR2 from the germline V gene are GTSNPN and SVGIG (reference sequence). The trim removed 7 bases at V and 6 bases at J, leaving 12 bases unmatched. CDR3 DNA: TGTGCCTTACAGTTAGTAGCGGGGCGGGATACGCAGTATTTT. Its translation is CALQLVAGRDTQYF.

The chain combines TRBV25-1 with TRBJ2-7, with 8 positions matching TRBD1. The CDR3 spans 16 residues. Germline V CDR1 and CDR2: MGHDK, SYGVNS. J lost 1 base, V lost 3 bases, and 8 bases had no gene match. As DNA, the CDR3 is TGTGCCAGCAGTGATGTTCAGGGGGCCCCATCCTACGAGCAGTACTTC. This gives the protein CASSDVQGAPSYEQYF.

The V call is TRBV5-1, the J call TRBJ2-3; 10 bases line up with TRBD2. From germline, CDR1 is SGHRS and CDR2 YFSETQ. CDR3 size: 16 residues. V lost 5 bases, J lost 3 bases, and 9 bases stayed unmatched. The CDR3, as DNA: TGCGCCAGCAGATTCTTAGCGGGAGGTTTAACAGATACGCAGTATTTT. Translated, it gives CASRFLAGGLTDTQYF. The variable domain in full, with the rest retrieved from reference TRBV5-1 and TRBJ2-3, is KAGVTQTPRYLIKTRGQQVTLSCSPISGHRSVSWYQQTPGQGLQFLFEYFSETQRNKGNFPGRFSGRQFSNSRSEMNVSTLELGDSALYLCASRFLAGGLTDTQYFGPGTRLTVL.

This clone was picked up a small number of times. The chain uses TRBV19 and TRBJ2-1; D not certain. The V end was cut by 5 bases, the J end by 8 bases, with 16 bases between. The germline gives CDR1 LNHDA, CDR2 SQIVND (reference sequence). The CDR3 is 14 amino acids. CDR3: CASSLGSLPHEQFF. The CDR3, as DNA: TGTGCCAGTAGTCTGGGCTCACTGCCCCATGAGCAGTTCTTC.

The chain carries TRBV30 and TRBJ2-3; 14 bases map to TRBD2. Trimming removed 0 bases from V and 2 bases from J; junction bases left unmatched: 4. This CDR3 is built from 17 residues. In germline, CDR1 is GTSNPN, CDR2 SVGIG (reference sequence). CDR3 DNA: TGTGCCTGGAGTGTGGGACTAGCGGGAGCAAACACAGATACGCAGTATTTT. The encoded protein is CAWSVGLAGANTDTQYF.

Concerning this clone itself: The DNA is omitted, as the CDR3 cannot be located on it reliably, and the CDR3 follows TCRdb's listing. The chain carries TRBV28 and TRBJ2-7; the table's D gene call, TRBD2, was not cross checked with the DNA. Germline lookup yields CDR1 MDHEN and CDR2 SYDVKM. Ends included, the CDR3 has 14 residues. The CDR3 sequence: CASSTSGYPYEQYF.

The rearrangement joins TRBV11-3 to TRBJ1-5; 9 bases agree with TRBD1. The CDR3 spans 20 residues. Looked up from germline, CDR1 is SGHNT and CDR2 is YENEEA. V shed 5 bases and J 0 bases; nucleotides not matched to a gene: 17. This CDR3 is CASSRGSGWDRVNSNQPQHF. The CDR3 DNA sequence: TGTGCCAGCAGCCGGGGAAGTGGGTGGGACAGGGTTAATAGCAATCAGCCCCAGCATTTT.

V gene TRBV18 combines with J gene TRBJ2-5; possibly TRBD1 for D (6 bases). The ends were cut back, 3 bases at V and 2 bases at J, with 19 bases in the middle. There are 17 residues in the CDR3. CDR1 is KGHSH and CDR2 is LQKENI in the germline V gene. The CDR3 bases are TGTGCCAGCTCACCGAGGCAATTAGGACAGCCTCAAGAGACCCAGTACTTC. It specifies CASSPRQLGQPQETQYF. Variable domain in full (rest from reference TRBV18 and TRBJ2-5): NAGVMQNPRHLVRRRGQEARLRCSPMKGHSHVYWYRQLPEEGLKFMVYLQKENIIDESGMPKERFSAEFPKEGPSILRIQQVVRGDSAAYFCASSPRQLGQPQETQYFGPGTRLLVL.

The chain joins TRBV4-1 to TRBJ1-4; D remains unclear. Germline V gene data show CDR1 as MGHRA and CDR2 as YSYEKL. This CDR3 is 13 amino acids long. The V and J ends lost 1 base and 6 bases respectively, with 6 bases between them. The CDR3 region has the DNA TGCGCCAGCAGCCAAGTCCCTGATGAAAAACTGTTTTTT. Its translation is CASSQVPDEKLFF.

This chain uses TRBV20-1 with TRBJ2-4, with no clear D. Germline-derived CDR1 and CDR2 are DFQATT and SNEGSKA (reference sequence). CDR3 length: 11 amino acids. Trimming stripped 5 bases from V and 6 bases from J, with 8 bases between. The CDR3 is CSAPFLNIQYF. As DNA, the CDR3 is TGCAGTGCTCCGTTTCTAAACATTCAGTACTTC.

The rearrangement uses TRBV9 and TRBJ2-5, with D possibly being TRBD2 (5 bases). The CDR3 runs 15 residues. V lost 4 bases to trimming and J lost 2 bases, with 15 bases between them. Germline loops: CDR1 SGDLS, CDR2 YYNGEE. The CDR3: CASSLGGALQETQYF. CDR3 DNA sequence: TGTGCCAGCAGCCTCGGAGGAGCCCTTCAAGAGACCCAGTACTTC.

This chain uses TRBV27 with TRBJ1-1; 7 bases line up with TRBD1. Per germline, CDR1 MNHEY and CDR2 SMNVEV (reference sequence). Unmatched junction bases numbered 5, after V lost 5 bases and J lost 2 bases. This CDR3 comprises 14 residues. CDR3 in amino acids: CASSIRDSNTEAFF. For the CDR3, the DNA is TGTGCCAGCAGTATACGGGACAGTAACACTGAAGCTTTCTTT.

On this clone itself: Sequence at one end of the junction differs from germline and may be a read error. The V and J genes are TRBV6-5 and TRBJ2-7, with D possibly matching TRBD1 (6 bases). Germline V lookup: CDR1 MNHEY, CDR2 SVGAGI. The CDR3 covers 13 residues. The CDR3 bases are TGTGCCAGCAGTTACGCAGGGGCCTATGAGCAGTACTTC. It encodes CASSYAGAYEQYF.

This chain links TRBV30 with TRBJ2-1, with TRBD2 as a possible D gene (6 bases). CDR1 and CDR2 from the germline V gene are GTSNPN and SVGIG (reference sequence). The CDR3 sequence is 15 residues long. Between the trimmed V and J ends, which lost 5 bases and 0 bases, there was a span of 14 bases. DNA for the CDR3: TGTGCCTGGTCGGGGGTAAGGAGCTCCTACAATGAGCAGTTCTTC. Translated: CAWSGVRSSYNEQFF.

This clone was seen a handful of times. This chain uses TRBV27 with TRBJ2-1; 11 bases map to TRBD2. The CDR3 length is 14 residues. Trimming took 6 bases from V and 6 from J; bases not matched to a gene: 4. Germline V gene data show CDR1 as MNHEY and CDR2 as SMNVEV (reference sequence). In nucleotides, the CDR3 is TGTGCCAGCAGGGGGCTAGCGGGAGGCAATGAGCAGTTCTTC. Translated, it gives CASRGLAGGNEQFF.